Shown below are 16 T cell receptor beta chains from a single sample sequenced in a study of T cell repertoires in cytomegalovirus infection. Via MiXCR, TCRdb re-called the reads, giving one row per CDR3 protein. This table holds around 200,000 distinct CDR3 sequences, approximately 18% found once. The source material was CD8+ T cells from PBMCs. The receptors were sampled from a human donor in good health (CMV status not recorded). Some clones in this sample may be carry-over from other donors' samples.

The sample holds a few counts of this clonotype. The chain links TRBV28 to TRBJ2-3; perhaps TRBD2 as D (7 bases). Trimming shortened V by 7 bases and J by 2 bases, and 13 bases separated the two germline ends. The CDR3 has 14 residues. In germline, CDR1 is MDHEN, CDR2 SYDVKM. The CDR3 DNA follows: TGTGCCAGCAACCCCGGGGGGCCCACAGATACGCAGTATTTT. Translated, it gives CASNPGGPTDTQYF.

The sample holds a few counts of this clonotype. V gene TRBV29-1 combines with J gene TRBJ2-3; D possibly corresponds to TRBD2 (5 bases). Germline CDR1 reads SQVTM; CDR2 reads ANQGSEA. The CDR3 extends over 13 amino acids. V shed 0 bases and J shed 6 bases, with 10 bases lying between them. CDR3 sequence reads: CSVEDGRVDTQYF. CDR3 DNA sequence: TGCAGCGTTGAAGACGGGCGGGTGGATACGCAGTATTTT.

In DNA, the CDR3 is TGCAGTGCTAGACTGCAAGGGGAGCTGTTTTTT. Encoded protein: CSARLQGELFF. This chain joins TRBV20-1 and TRBJ2-2; D not certain. Deletions cut 2 bases from V and 8 bases from J, with 6 bases between. The CDR3 runs 11 residues. In germline, CDR1 is DFQATT, CDR2 SNEGSKA (reference sequence).

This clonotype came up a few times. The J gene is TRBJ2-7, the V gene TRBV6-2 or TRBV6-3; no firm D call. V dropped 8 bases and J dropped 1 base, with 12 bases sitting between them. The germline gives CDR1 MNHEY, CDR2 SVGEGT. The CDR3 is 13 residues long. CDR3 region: CASCSIGSYEQYF. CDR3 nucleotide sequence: TGTGCCAGCTGCTCCATTGGGTCCTACGAGCAGTACTTC.

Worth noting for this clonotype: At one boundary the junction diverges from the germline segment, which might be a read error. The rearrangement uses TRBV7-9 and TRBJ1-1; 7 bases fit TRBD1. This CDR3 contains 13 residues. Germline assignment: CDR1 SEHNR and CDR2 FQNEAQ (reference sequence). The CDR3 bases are TGTGCCAGCAGCTTACAGGGGGGCCCTGAGGCTTTCTTT. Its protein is CASSLQGGPEAFF.

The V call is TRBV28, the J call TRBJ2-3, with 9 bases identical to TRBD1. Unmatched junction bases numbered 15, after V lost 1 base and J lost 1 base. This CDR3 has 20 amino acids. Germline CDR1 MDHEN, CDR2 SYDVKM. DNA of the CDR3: TGTGCCAGCAGTTTATTTCCTTTCGGTCCCGGGACAGGGCGCACAGATACGCAGTATTTT. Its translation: CASSLFPFGPGTGRTDTQYF.

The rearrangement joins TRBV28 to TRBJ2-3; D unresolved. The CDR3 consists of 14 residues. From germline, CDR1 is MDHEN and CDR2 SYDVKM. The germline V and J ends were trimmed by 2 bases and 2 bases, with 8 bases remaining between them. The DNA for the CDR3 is TGTGCCAGCAGTTTAGAGACTTACACAGATACGCAGTATTTT. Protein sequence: CASSLETYTDTQYF.

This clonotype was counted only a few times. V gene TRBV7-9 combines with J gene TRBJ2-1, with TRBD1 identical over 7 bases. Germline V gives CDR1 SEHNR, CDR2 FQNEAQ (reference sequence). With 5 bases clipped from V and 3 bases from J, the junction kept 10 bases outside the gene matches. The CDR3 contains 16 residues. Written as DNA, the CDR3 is TGTGCCAGCAGCGACCTAACCGGGACAGACTACAATGAGCAGTTCTTC. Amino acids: CASSDLTGTDYNEQFF.

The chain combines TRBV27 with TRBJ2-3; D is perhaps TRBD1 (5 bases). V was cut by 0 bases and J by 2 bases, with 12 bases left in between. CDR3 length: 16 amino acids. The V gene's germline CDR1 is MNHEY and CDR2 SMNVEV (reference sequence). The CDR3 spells CASSLSRTGLTDTQYF. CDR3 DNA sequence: TGTGCCAGCAGTTTATCGCGAACAGGCCTCACAGATACGCAGTATTTT.

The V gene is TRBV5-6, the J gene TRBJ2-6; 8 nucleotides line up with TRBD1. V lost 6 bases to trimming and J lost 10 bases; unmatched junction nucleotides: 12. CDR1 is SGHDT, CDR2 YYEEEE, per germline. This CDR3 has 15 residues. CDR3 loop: CASTSAGQGLNVLTF. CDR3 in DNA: TGTGCCAGCACGTCAGCCGGACAGGGCCTTAACGTCCTGACTTTC.

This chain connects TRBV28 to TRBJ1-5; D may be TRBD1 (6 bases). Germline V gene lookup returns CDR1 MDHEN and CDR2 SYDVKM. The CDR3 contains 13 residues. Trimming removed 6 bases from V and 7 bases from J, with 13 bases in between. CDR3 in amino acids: CASRTGTGQPQHF. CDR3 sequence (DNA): TGTGCCAGCAGAACAGGGACGGGACAGCCCCAGCATTTT.

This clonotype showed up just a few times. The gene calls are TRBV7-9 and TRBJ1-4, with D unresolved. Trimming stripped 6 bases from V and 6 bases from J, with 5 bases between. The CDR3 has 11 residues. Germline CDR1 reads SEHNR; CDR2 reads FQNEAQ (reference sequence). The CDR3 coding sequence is TGTGCCAGCAGACTGGATGAAAAACTGTTTTTT. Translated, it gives CASRLDEKLFF.

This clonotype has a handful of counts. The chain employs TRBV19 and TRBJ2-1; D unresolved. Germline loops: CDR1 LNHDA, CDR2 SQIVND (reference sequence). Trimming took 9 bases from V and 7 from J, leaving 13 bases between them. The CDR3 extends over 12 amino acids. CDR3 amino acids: CASGRMRNEQFF. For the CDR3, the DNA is TGTGCCAGCGGACGGATGAGAAATGAGCAGTTCTTC. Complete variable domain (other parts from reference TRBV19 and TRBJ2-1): DGGITQSPKYLFRKEGQNVTLSCEQNLNHDAMYWYRQDPGQGLRLIYYSQIVNDFQKGDIAEGYSVSREKKESFPLTVTSAQKNPTAFYLCASGRMRNEQFFGPGTRLTVL.

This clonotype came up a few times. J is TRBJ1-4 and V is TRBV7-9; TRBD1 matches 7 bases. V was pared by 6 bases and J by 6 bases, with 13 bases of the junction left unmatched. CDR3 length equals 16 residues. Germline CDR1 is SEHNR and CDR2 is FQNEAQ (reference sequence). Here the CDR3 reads CASSLFTGTVHEKLFF. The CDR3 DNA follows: TGTGCCAGCAGTCTATTTACCGGGACAGTACATGAAAAACTGTTTTTT.

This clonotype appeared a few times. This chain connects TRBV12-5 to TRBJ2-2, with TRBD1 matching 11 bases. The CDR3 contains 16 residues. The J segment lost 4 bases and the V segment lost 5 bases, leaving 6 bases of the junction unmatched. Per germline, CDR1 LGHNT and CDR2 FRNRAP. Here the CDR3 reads CASGAPGQGVTGELFF. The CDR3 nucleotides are TGTGCTAGTGGTGCTCCGGGACAGGGGGTCACCGGGGAGCTGTTTTTT.

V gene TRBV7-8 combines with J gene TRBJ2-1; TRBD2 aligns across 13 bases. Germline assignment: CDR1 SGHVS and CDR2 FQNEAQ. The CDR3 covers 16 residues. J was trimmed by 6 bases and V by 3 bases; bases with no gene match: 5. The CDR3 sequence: CASSFPLAGGLNEQFF. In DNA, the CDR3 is TGTGCCAGCAGCTTTCCACTAGCGGGGGGGCTCAATGAGCAGTTCTTC.